This TCR beta chain originates from a study of molecular identifiers for immune sequencing clone quantification (dated by TCRdb to 2016 to 2019). Regarding the research as a whole: For a replicate experiment, the RNA from either approximately 20,000 or 100,000 naive CD8 T cells was divided into five aliquots, and four of those aliquots went on to sequencing. This methods study used CD8 T cells to benchmark TCR RNA copy counting and molecular-identifier clustering-based TCR repertoire sequencing (MIDCIRS). What the work shows at the level of the full study, not this receptor alone: Even against a background of 750,000 to 1,000,000 naive CD8 T cells, spiked-in Jurkat TCR RNA amounting to a single cell's worth was reported to be detectable. In CMV-specific effector cells, clones with more than 20 RNA copies accounted for over 97% of molecules, whereas in naive cells such clones accounted for under 1%. Spiked-in Jurkat TCR RNA (approximately 9 copies' worth), which is not part of the donor repertoire, was contained in the naive libraries. Around 2.8 recovered TCR RNA copies per cell were obtained by modeling, versus 9 to 10 by digital PCR, implying a capture efficiency of 25% to 30%. The sizes of highly expanded clones could end up underestimated when identical TCR molecules share a barcode. When barcode sub-clustering was omitted, TCR diversity was inflated by chimeric consensus sequences, with chimeras reaching as high as 47%.

Libraries of naive CD8 T cells were built from anywhere between about 18,000 and 1,000,000 sorted cells, with 10%, 30% or 50% of the purified RNA used. On a BD FACSAria II, naive CD8 T cells were FACS-sorted as CD8+CD4-CCR7+CD45RA+ and collected into RLT Plus buffer. Detection sensitivity was tested by spiking Jurkat RNA equal to some 11 TCR copies' worth into samples containing roughly 19,000-1,100,000 naive CD8 T cells. CD8 T cells were enriched using RosetteSep CD8+ T Cell Enrichment Cocktail and Ficoll-Paque, and the enriched cells then underwent ACK red cell lysis. The method was PCR. Instrument on record: Illumina HiSeq 4000. Preparation of bulk TCR libraries followed a previously described approach, with the TCR primers listed in Table S5. Purification of total RNA was performed with the Qiagen AllPrep DNA/RNA kit. Before analysis, reads from multiple sequencing runs of the same library were pooled. The authors processed their data as follows. Only reads with exact TCR constant sequence were kept, trimmed to 150 nt, and grouped by their 12-nt molecular barcodes. Reads within each barcode group were sub-clustered using a 15% Levenshtein threshold, and quality-weighted consensus sequences were constructed for each RNA molecule. Non-functional sequences were filtered out, along with any lower-count sequence sitting one edit away from another sequence. Barcode sub-clusters with fewer than 20% of the maximum read count were removed, based on fitting two negative binomial distributions. Starting from the raw public reads, TCRdb applied fastp trimming at Q25, assembled clones with MiXCR and retained in-frame beta chains. Rows merge per CDR3 protein into single entries with the most common DNA and genes. It is TCRdb's table, rather than the study itself, that gives the V and J calls and clone size. This sample has 100,000 or so distinct CDR3 sequences in its table, and about 21% of those were observed once. 1.1% of the sample is held by the ten biggest clonotypes.

The CDR3 has 14 amino acids, counting the end cysteine and phenylalanine. The sequence is cut down to CDR3 DNA, 42 bases in frame from base 1. Taken from the germline V gene, the CDR1 and CDR2 loops are SGDLS and YYNGEE. Ends trimmed: V by 4 bases, J by 2 bases; bases unmatched to a gene: 5. About this clonotype itself: Its specific antigen is unknown. Base qualities are not at hand, and no much larger clone is one base apart.

The sequence came from a human donor in good health. Some libraries in this study had Jurkat cell RNA spiked in. Sequenced sample: naive CD8+ T cells from blood, with Jurkat cell RNA spiked in. This specimen's cell subset or site label, per the study, means: FACS-sorted CD8+CD4-CCR7+CD45RA+ naive T cells. The chain uses TRBV9 and TRBJ2-5; the central 7 bases match TRBD1. The sequenced DNA is TGTGCCAGCAGCCGGACAGGCTCACAAGAGACCCAGTACTTC. The encoded protein is CASSRTGSQETQYF.